These T cell receptor beta chains were read from a single sample in a study of cytomegalovirus exposure and HLA in healthy donors. The assay was immunoSEQ multiplex PCR, and TCRdb's table has in-frame clones only and misses some. The listing contains 100,000 to 150,000 clones. The sample consisted of PBMCs. These receptors all stem from a young man in good health and CMV-seronegative. The CDR3 runs from the conserved cysteine through the conserved F or W. A D gene is named only where the DNA matches it firmly.

D | J | V | length | CDR3 | DNA
NA | TRBJ2-1 | TRBV15 | 13 | CATSSGLPNEQFF | TGTGCCACCAGCAGCGGACTACCCAATGAGCAGTTCTTC
TRBD1 | TRBJ1-2 | TRBV6-5 | 15 | CASSSQGGFNYGYTF | TGTGCCAGCAGTTCACAGGGGGGATTTAACTATGGCTACACCTTC
NA | TRBJ2-3 | TRBV29-1 | 15 | CSVEGWGSSTDTQYF | TGCAGCGTTGAAGGGTGGGGCAGTAGCACAGATACGCAGTATTTT
NA | TRBJ1-3 | TRBV6-6 | 14 | CASSSGREGNTIYF | TGTGCCAGCAGTTCGGGCCGGGAAGGAAACACCATATATTTT
TRBD1 | TRBJ2-5 | TRBV6-1 | 14 | CASSTRTGQETQYF | TGTGCCAGCAGCACTCGGACAGGCCAAGAGACCCAGTACTTC
TRBD2 | TRBJ2-3 | TRBV5-6 | 17 | CASRRLAGPDSTDTQYF | TGTGCCAGCAGACGCCTAGCGGGACCGGATTCCACAGATACGCAGTATTTT
NA | TRBJ2-7 | TRBV11-2 | 13 | CASSLAGSYEQYF | TGTGCCAGCAGCCTAGCAGGGTCCTACGAGCAGTACTTC
TRBD1 | TRBJ2-2 | TRBV5-1 | 15 | CASSPAGQATGELFF | TGCGCCAGCAGCCCGGCGGGACAGGCCACCGGGGAGCTGTTTTTT
TRBD2 | TRBJ2-7 | TRBV10-3 | 15 | CATQKGLGTSYEQYF | TGTGCCACCCAGAAAGGACTAGGTACGTCCTACGAGCAGTACTTC
NA | TRBJ1-1 | TRBV6-1 | 13 | CASSYTVDTEAFF | TGTGCCAGCAGTTATACGGTTGACACTGAAGCTTTCTTT
TRBD1 | TRBJ1-1 | TRBV7-9 | 14 | CASSLQGWNTEAFF | TGTGCCAGCAGCCTACAGGGGTGGAACACTGAAGCTTTCTTT
TRBD1 | TRBJ2-7 | TRBV19 | 17 | CASSKKEGGDRAYEQYF | TGTGCCAGTAGTAAGAAGGAAGGAGGGGACAGGGCCTACGAGCAGTACTTC
TRBD2 | TRBJ2-2 | TRBV5-1 | 17 | CASSFGTSGRDAGELFF | TGCGCCAGCAGCTTCGGGACTAGCGGGAGGGATGCCGGGGAGCTGTTTTTT
TRBD2 | TRBJ2-7 | TRBV11-2 | 16 | CASSLEGSGSGHEQYF | TGTGCCAGCAGCTTAGAGGGCAGCGGGAGTGGCCACGAGCAGTACTTC
TRBD1 | TRBJ2-3 | TRBV25-1 | 14 | CASRRTGSTDTQYF | TGTGCCAGCCGTCGGACAGGTAGCACAGATACGCAGTATTTT
NA | TRBJ2-1 | TRBV9 | 15 | CASSVVGGADNEQFF | TGTGCCAGCAGCGTAGTAGGAGGGGCGGACAATGAGCAGTTCTTC
TRBD1 | TRBJ1-5 | TRBV6-5 | 14 | CASSGQGEVQPQHF | TGTGCCAGCAGCGGACAGGGAGAGGTTCAGCCCCAGCATTTT
TRBD2 | TRBJ2-7 | TRBV6-1 | 15 | CASSEGTSGSYEQYF | TGTGCCAGCAGTGAAGGGACTAGCGGGAGCTACGAGCAGTACTTC
TRBD2 | TRBJ2-1 | TRBV7-2 | 17 | CASSSGLAGGPGNEQFF | TGTGCCAGCAGCTCCGGACTAGCGGGAGGGCCGGGGAATGAGCAGTTCTTC
NA | TRBJ2-2 | TRBV12-5 | 14 | CASSEGAGIGELFF | TGTGCTAGTTCCGAGGGGGCGGGGATCGGGGAGCTGTTTTTT
NA | TRBJ1-2 | TRBV2 | 13 | CASTGQLNYGYTF | TGTGCCAGCACTGGACAGCTTAACTATGGCTACACCTTC
TRBD2 | TRBJ2-5 | TRBV2 | 14 | CASRASGRSETQYF | TGTGCCAGCCGGGCTAGCGGGAGGTCGGAGACCCAGTACTTC
NA | TRBJ2-7 | TRBV10-2 | 13 | CASRDGNTYEQYF | TGCGCCAGCAGGGACGGGAATACCTACGAGCAGTACTTC
TRBD1 | TRBJ1-1 | TRBV9 | 13 | CASSTPGGTEAFF | TGTGCCAGCAGCACACCAGGGGGCACTGAAGCTTTCTTT
TRBD1 | TRBJ1-6 | TRBV7-2 | 15 | CASSLGGQSNSPLHF | TGTGCCAGCAGCTTAGGGGGACAGAGTAATTCACCCCTCCACTTT
NA | TRBJ1-1 | TRBV29-1 | 16 | CSVYPRQFGSNTEAFF | TGCAGCGTTTACCCACGACAGTTTGGTTCGAACACTGAAGCTTTCTTT
NA | TRBJ2-7 | TRBV28 | 16 | CASNPQGGRGDYEQYF | TGTGCCAGCAATCCTCAGGGGGGACGGGGAGACTACGAGCAGTACTTC
TRBD2 | TRBJ2-1 | TRBV29-1 | 12 | CSAPGLAGEQFF | TGCAGCGCCCCGGGACTAGCAGGTGAGCAGTTCTTC
TRBD1 | TRBJ1-1 | TRBV27 | 14 | CASSKGQGYTEAFF | TGTGCCAGCAGCAAAGGACAGGGGTACACTGAAGCTTTCTTT
NA | TRBJ1-2 | TRBV2 | 12 | CASVRENYGYTF | TGTGCCAGCGTCCGGGAGAACTATGGCTACACCTTC
TRBD1 | TRBJ2-7 | TRBV4-1 | 15 | CASSQPGQGAYEQYF | TGCGCCAGCAGCCAGCCCGGACAGGGGGCCTACGAGCAGTACTTC
NA | TRBJ2-1 | TRBV6-1 | 13 | CASRKTEYNEQFF | TGTGCCAGCAGAAAGACAGAATACAATGAGCAGTTCTTC
TRBD2 | TRBJ2-1 | TRBV5-1 | 15 | CASRRWTSGNNEQFF | TGCGCCAGCAGGCGGTGGACTAGCGGGAACAATGAGCAGTTCTTC
NA | TRBJ1-2 | TRBV6-5 | 13 | CASSLPGNYGYTF | TGTGCCAGCAGTTTGCCAGGGAACTATGGCTACACCTTC
NA | TRBJ1-1 | TRBV28 | 14 | CASSFRSAGAEAFF | TGTGCCAGCAGTTTTCGGTCCGCGGGGGCTGAAGCTTTCTTT
TRBD2 | TRBJ2-1 | TRBV6-5 | 14 | CASSGRARINEQFF | TGTGCCAGCAGCGGGAGGGCCAGGATCAATGAGCAGTTCTTC
NA | TRBJ1-4 | TRBV6-1 | 14 | CASSLTNQGEKLFF | TGTGCCAGCAGCCTGACAAACCAGGGCGAAAAACTGTTTTTT
NA | TRBJ1-3 | TRBV2 | 13 | CASMRGTGNTIYF | TGTGCCAGTATGCGGGGGACTGGAAACACCATATATTTT
TRBD1 | TRBJ2-7 | TRBV6-6 | 16 | CASSYSTGTGRYEQYF | TGTGCCAGCAGTTACTCAACCGGGACAGGGCGCTACGAGCAGTACTTC
TRBD1 | TRBJ1-6 | TRBV7-2 | 15 | CASRVGQGASSPLHF | TGTGCCAGCAGAGTGGGCCAGGGGGCCAGTTCACCCCTCCACTTT
NA | TRBJ1-3 | TRBV19 | 13 | CASSSSSGNTIYF | TGTGCCAGTAGTTCCTCCTCTGGAAACACCATATATTTT